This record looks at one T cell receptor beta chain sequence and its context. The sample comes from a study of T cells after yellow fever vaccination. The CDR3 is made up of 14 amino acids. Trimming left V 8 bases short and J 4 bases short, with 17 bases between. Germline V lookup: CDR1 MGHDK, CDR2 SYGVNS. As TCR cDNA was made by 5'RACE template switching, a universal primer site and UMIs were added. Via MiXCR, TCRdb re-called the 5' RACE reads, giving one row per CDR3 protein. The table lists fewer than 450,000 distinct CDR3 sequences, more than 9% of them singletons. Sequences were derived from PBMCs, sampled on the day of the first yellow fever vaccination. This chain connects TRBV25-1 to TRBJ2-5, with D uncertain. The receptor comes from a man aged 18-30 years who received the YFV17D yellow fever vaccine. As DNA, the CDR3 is TGTGCCAGCGGTTCGACCTGGGAAGCAGAGACCCAGTACTTC. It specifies CASGSTWEAETQYF. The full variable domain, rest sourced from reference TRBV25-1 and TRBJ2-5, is EADIYQTPRYLVIGTGKKITLECSQTMGHDKMYWYQQDPGMELHLIHYSYGVNSTEKGDLSSESTVSRIRTEHFPLTLESARPSHTSQYLCASGSTWEAETQYFGPGTRLLVL.